This TCR beta chain was identified in a study of CD4 T cells in relation to SARS-CoV-2 and coronaviruses. Before the COVID-19 pandemic, during about 2010-2018, CD4+ T cells were taken from unexposed donors. CD4+ T cells were isolated from the cells after about 11 days of culture. The repertoire was sequenced with immunoSEQ multiplex PCR; TCRdb's copy has only in-frame clones and lacks some. The data contain roughly 19,000 clones, 76% of them seen just once; the ten biggest clones take up about 17%. The sample holds one count of this clone. The antigen is unknown. Sample: CD4+ T cells from PBMCs, cultured in vitro. This sequence was found in a human donor in good health.

The CDR3: CASSDSAGGPGEQFF. The CDR3 DNA is TGTGCCAGCAGTGACTCGGCGGGAGGCCCCGGTGAGCAGTTCTTC. The gene calls are TRBV6-4 and TRBJ2-1, with 8 bases matching TRBD2. The CDR3 totals 15 residues. The germline CDR1 and CDR2 sequences are MRHNA and SNTAGT. J gave up 9 bases and V 0 bases, and 7 bases lay outside the gene matches.